This T cell receptor beta chain was profiled in a study of CD8+CD57+ T cells in acquired aplastic anemia. Germline CDR1 is MNHEY and CDR2 is SMNVEV (reference sequence). CDR3 length: 15 amino acids. Trimming shortened V by 4 bases and J by 3 bases, and 15 bases separated the two germline ends. Genomic DNA served as template for TCR beta VDJ and CDR3 profiling. TCRdb recomputed calls from the reads with MiXCR, one row per CDR3 protein. The profile shows approximately 98,000 distinct CDR3 sequences, under 60% of them singletons. V and J are TRBV27 and TRBJ1-1; tentative D call: TRBD1 (5 bases). The source material was sorted CD4+, CD8+, or CD8+CD57+ T cells (not recorded which) from PBMCs. The receptor was derived from a human donor in good health, serving as a control. The CDR3 region is CASSYGQGWDTEAFF. The CDR3 bases are TGTGCCAGCAGTTACGGTCAGGGTTGGGACACTGAAGCTTTCTTT.